This TCR beta chain came from a study of blood T cell repertoires in COVID-19. Per germline, CDR1 MNHNS and CDR2 SASEGT. The CDR3 has 15 amino acids. With 3 bases removed from V and 2 bases from J, the gap between germline ends came to 11 bases. Measured with immunoSEQ multiplex PCR; TCRdb has only the in-frame clones, and not every one. The sample contains about 300,000 clones, 89% of which appear only once. The sample taken for sequencing was peripheral blood. The V and J genes are TRBV6-1 and TRBJ1-5; D is possibly TRBD1 (5 bases). The source of this sequence is a woman between 25 and 40 years old with COVID-19, enrolled during active disease. CDR3 protein: CASSEGEEGNQPQHF. Here the CDR3 DNA reads TGTGCCAGCAGTGAGGGGGAGGAGGGCAATCAGCCCCAGCATTTT.